This T cell receptor (beta chain) was sequenced in a study of cytomegalovirus exposure and HLA in healthy donors. Overall study findings and caveats: Most sequenced TCRs were rare (though some public TCRs occurred in many donors). Excluded: some indistinguishable V segments such as TRBV6-2 and TRBV6-3.

For this clone: Its target is not known. Compared with germline, one end of the junction differs, possibly owing to a read error.

Primers for the PCR totalled 60 Vbeta and 13 Jbeta. Produced via immunoSEQ multiplex PCR; TCRdb's table is partial and in-frame only. The sample lists roughly 180,000 clones; about three quarters were seen once. The CDR3 totals 18 residues. Germline lookup yields CDR1 LGHNA and CDR2 YSLEER. V gene TRBV4-3 combines with J gene TRBJ2-6; TRBD2 is a possible D gene (7 bases). The sequenced sample was PBMCs. The source is a woman aged 60-75 years in good health and CMV-seropositive. CDR3 DNA sequence: TGCGCCAGCAGCCAAGAGCCACGCGGGGGCTCTGGGGCCAACGGCCTGACTTTC. Its translation is CASSQEPRGGSGANGLTF.